Below, 21 T cell receptor beta chains from the same sample are listed, as sequenced in a study of radiotherapy plus CTLA-4 blockade in lung cancer. The repertoire was sequenced with immunoSEQ multiplex PCR; TCRdb's copy has only in-frame clones and lacks some. In the table there are about 38,000 clones, around 79% of which are singletons. The sample consisted of peripheral blood, taken from a patient treated with radiotherapy plus ipilimumab. Receptors originate from a human donor with non-small cell lung cancer who had stable disease on radiotherapy plus ipilimumab.

This clone was seen once. The sample carries other DNA sequences with the same CDR3. The chain couples TRBV30 to TRBJ1-2; D perhaps matches TRBD1 (6 bases). CDR1 GTSNPN and CDR2 SVGIG come from the germline V gene (reference sequence). Trimming left V 0 bases short and J 8 bases short, with 16 bases between. This CDR3 has 14 residues. CDR3 coding DNA: TGTGCCTGGAGTGTATTGCGGGGGGCGGGGGGCTACACCTTC. Its translation: CAWSVLRGAGGYTF.

This sequence joins TRBV10-3 and TRBJ1-1; TRBD1 is a possible D gene (6 bases). CDR1 and CDR2 (germline): ENHRY, SYGVKD. Trimming shortened V by 2 bases and J by 0 bases, and 7 bases separated the two germline ends. This CDR3 has 14 amino acids. CDR3 DNA sequence: TGTGCCATCAGTGAGGGACAGATGAACACTGAAGCTTTCTTT. Translating gives CAISEGQMNTEAFF.

This clone was seen a few times. The genes are TRBV6-5 and TRBJ2-7; a possible D gene is TRBD1 (6 bases). CDR1 is MNHEY and CDR2 is SVGAGI in the germline V gene. The germline V and J ends were trimmed by 5 bases and 5 bases, with 13 bases remaining between them. The CDR3 has 13 amino acids. The CDR3 nucleotides read TGTGCCAGCAGTGCCCCCACAGGGAACGAGCAGTACGTC. This translates into CASSAPTGNEQYV.

This rearrangement joins TRBV2 to TRBJ2-7; the D gene is possibly TRBD2 (5 bases). The CDR3 extends over 14 amino acids. The V and J ends lost 4 bases and 4 bases respectively, with 14 bases between them. Per germline, CDR1 SNHLY and CDR2 FYNNEI. CDR3 nucleotides: TGTGCCAGCAGTGGAGTAGCGAGTAGATACGAGCAGTACTTC. Its protein is CASSGVASRYEQYF.

This clone has a handful of counts. The chain uses TRBV7-2 and TRBJ2-5; weak D call: TRBD1 (5 bases). Germline loops: CDR1 SGHTA, CDR2 FQGNSA. This CDR3 region has 12 residues. Trimming took 3 bases from V and 10 from J, leaving 12 bases between them. The CDR3 reads CASSLQGVGQYF. The CDR3, as DNA: TGTGCCAGCAGCTTGCAAGGGGTCGGCCAGTACTTC.

In this sample, this clone turned up a few times. The chain links TRBV6-5 to TRBJ2-7; 7 nucleotides line up with TRBD2. The J segment lost 3 bases and the V segment lost 8 bases, leaving 10 bases of the junction unmatched. Germline V gives CDR1 MNHEY, CDR2 SVGAGI. This CDR3 has 14 residues. In nucleotides, the CDR3 is TGTGCCAGCGGCCGCCGGGACTACAACTACGAGCAGTACTTC. This encodes CASGRRDYNYEQYF.

The gene calls are TRBV7-2 and TRBJ1-4; the match to TRBD1 covers 7 bases. Germline loops: CDR1 SGHTA, CDR2 FQGNSA. This CDR3 comprises 15 residues. V shed 1 base and J 8 bases; nucleotides not matched to a gene: 7. CDR3 sequence: CASSLGRGLREKLFF. CDR3 sequence (DNA): TGTGCCAGCAGCTTAGGGAGGGGGCTCAGGGAAAAACTGTTTTTT.

The CDR3: CASSPSGTSDSPLHF. In DNA, the CDR3 is TGTGCCAGCAGCCCCTCCGGGACCTCGGATTCACCCCTCCACTTT. This rearrangement joins TRBV7-9 to TRBJ1-6, with a weak D call TRBD1 (5 bases). The germline CDR1 and CDR2 sequences are SEHNR and FQNEAQ (reference sequence). This CDR3 has 15 amino acids. Trimming left V 5 bases short and J 8 bases short, with 16 bases between.

V gene TRBV27 combines with J gene TRBJ2-4; D is possibly TRBD1 (5 bases). CDR3 length equals 15 residues. Deletions cut 6 bases from V and 0 bases from J, with 12 bases between. CDR1 is MNHEY, CDR2 SMNVEV, per germline (reference sequence). CDR3 region: CASSSTGLAKNIQYF. CDR3 nucleotides: TGTGCCAGCAGCTCCACAGGTCTAGCCAAAAACATTCAGTACTTC.

This chain joins TRBV7-2 and TRBJ1-5; 9 nucleotides align to TRBD1. This CDR3 comprises 15 residues. V was clipped by 4 bases and J by 0 bases; unmatched bases: 1. CDR1 and CDR2 from the germline V gene are SGHTA and FQGNSA. The CDR3 DNA reads TGTGCCAGCAGCTCGGACAGGGGTAGCAATCAGCCCCAGCATTTT. Its protein product is CASSSDRGSNQPQHF.

This chain joins TRBV14 and TRBJ2-7, with 7 nucleotides matching TRBD2. CDR1 is SGHDN and CDR2 is FVKESK in the germline V gene. Trimming removed 4 bases from V and 4 bases from J; junction bases left unmatched: 1. This CDR3 is 12 amino acids long. This CDR3 is CASSLGGYEQYF. The CDR3 DNA reads TGTGCCAGCAGCCTGGGGGGGTACGAGCAGTACTTC.

In nucleotides, the CDR3 is TGCGCCAGCAGCCAAGATGCGCAGCCGAATTCACCCCTCCACTTT. Its protein product is CASSQDAQPNSPLHF. V and J are TRBV4-3 and TRBJ1-6; D unclear. V lost 0 bases and J 7 bases, leaving 10 bases between the germline ends. This CDR3 comprises 15 residues. From germline, CDR1 is LGHNA and CDR2 YSLEER.

The chain uses TRBV4-1 and TRBJ1-2, with unresolved D. This CDR3 has 14 residues. V lost 0 bases and J 8 bases, leaving 13 bases between the germline ends. Germline V gene sequence: CDR1 MGHRA, CDR2 YSYEKL. CDR3 DNA: TGCGCCAGCAGCCAAGATCAGGCGGGTAAGGGCTACACCTTC. Translation: CASSQDQAGKGYTF.

The V and J genes are TRBV13 and TRBJ1-1; TRBD1 is a possible D gene (5 bases). This CDR3 is built from 14 residues. The V gene's germline CDR1 is PRHDT and CDR2 FYEKMQ (reference sequence). With 6 bases removed from V and 3 bases from J, the gap between germline ends came to 14 bases. DNA for the CDR3: TGTGCCAGCAGACTTCTGACAGCCTACACTGAAGCTTTCTTT. Protein: CASRLLTAYTEAFF.

The rearrangement links TRBV5-1 to TRBJ1-1, with unresolved D. Germline V gene data show CDR1 as SGHRS and CDR2 as YFSETQ. The CDR3 spans 15 residues. V was trimmed by 0 bases and J by 3 bases, leaving 12 bases between them. The CDR3 coding sequence is TGCGCCAGCAGCTTGGACACCCCCAGGCACACTGAAGCTTTCTTT. Translated, it gives CASSLDTPRHTEAFF.

The V and J genes are TRBV19 and TRBJ2-1; D is undetermined. In germline, CDR1 is LNHDA, CDR2 SQIVND (reference sequence). The V end was cut by 7 bases, the J end by 4 bases, with 11 bases between. The CDR3 is 13 amino acids. DNA for the CDR3: TGTGCCAGTACCCCCCCAGGTTACAATGAGCAGTTCTTC. Residues: CASTPPGYNEQFF.

The chain combines TRBV15 with TRBJ2-1; D is perhaps TRBD2 (6 bases). V gave up 0 bases and J gave up 9 bases, with 15 bases separating them. CDR3 length equals 15 residues. The V gene's germline CDR1 is LNHNV and CDR2 YYDKDF (reference sequence). The CDR3: CATSRDRVRGGEQFF. As DNA, the CDR3 is TGTGCCACCAGCAGAGATAGGGTGAGGGGAGGTGAGCAGTTCTTC.

This rearrangement joins TRBV7-8 to TRBJ2-3, with a tentative D call TRBD2 (5 bases). Per the germline V gene, CDR1 is SGHVS and CDR2 is FQNEAQ. V lost 1 base to trimming and J lost 5 bases, with 7 bases between them. The CDR3 sequence is 13 residues long. The CDR3 sequence: CASSLVRVDTQYF. The DNA for the CDR3 is TGTGCCAGCAGCTTAGTGAGGGTAGATACGCAGTATTTT.

This clone was seen a handful of times. This chain connects TRBV27 to TRBJ1-5; D may be TRBD1 (6 bases). CDR3 length: 15 amino acids. Germline lookup yields CDR1 MNHEY and CDR2 SMNVEV (reference sequence). V gave up 2 bases and J gave up 3 bases, with 11 bases separating them. The CDR3 reads CASSLRGTVNQPQHF. Here the CDR3 DNA reads TGTGCCAGCAGTTTAAGGGGGACGGTCAATCAGCCCCAGCATTTT.

J is TRBJ2-1 and V is TRBV2, with D maybe TRBD2 (5 bases). V shed 10 bases and J shed 0 bases, with 16 bases lying between them. This CDR3 is built from 15 residues. The germline V gene has CDR1 SNHLY and CDR2 FYNNEI. The CDR3 region has the DNA TGTGCCAACGAAGCGGAGAGGAGCTCCTACAATGAGCAGTTCTTC. Translation gives CANEAERSSYNEQFF.

The chain couples TRBV6-1 to TRBJ2-7; D is unresolved. The V gene's germline CDR1 is MNHNS and CDR2 SASEGT. Trimming pared 8 bases from V and 2 bases from J, leaving 13 bases between. The CDR3 is 13 residues long. The CDR3 DNA sequence: TGTGCCAGCTCCACGTCTTATACCTACGAGCAGTACGTC. It encodes CASSTSYTYEQYV.